This entry describes one T cell receptor (beta chain). The antigen remains undetermined. This record belongs to a study of T-cell reconstitution after alpha-beta-depleted transplantation in children. Study conclusions and caveats: Some patients owed their high day-60 TCRbeta diversity to surviving recipient T cells and thymic progenitors.

V gave up 9 bases and J gave up 4 bases; unmatched junction bases: 4. The CDR3 extends over 14 amino acids. Germline-derived CDR1 and CDR2 are SGHRS and YFSETQ. This sample's TCRbeta library carried unique molecular identifier barcodes. TCRdb independently ran MiXCR on the PCR reads; one entry per CDR3 protein. Of 250,000 to 400,000 distinct CDR3 sequences listed, about a quarter are singletons. The V gene is TRBV5-1, the J gene TRBJ2-1, with 13 bases fitting TRBD2. The sequencing used PBMCs, mostly from graft donor cells, collected 180 days after TCRalphabeta/CD19-depleted stem cell transplant. The TCR was taken from a male patient younger than 18 who had a stem cell transplant for acute lymphoblastic leukemia, so the T cells may come from the graft donor. The DNA of the CDR3 is TGCGCCACCACACTAGCGGGAGGGTACAATGAGCAGTTCTTC. Its translation: CATTLAGGYNEQFF.